This T cell receptor beta chain stems from a study of OX40 agonist ivuxolimab in advanced cancers. Study context: Participants could have had prior anti-PD-1, anti-PD-L1 or anti-CTLA-4 therapy, and approximately 37% had some. Study results and caveats: Clonal expansion among partial responders at 0.1-3.0 mg/kg ranked near the lowest.

To note about this clone: Its matching antigen is unknown.

Repertoires were generated with immunoSEQ multiplex PCR, while TCRdb's copy carries only in-frame clones and drops some. Of approximately 79,000 clones listed, approximately 93% are singletons. Trimming left V 10 bases short and J 7 bases short, with 13 bases between. The CDR3 covers 12 residues. This material consisted of CD4+ or CD8+ T cells sorted from blood, taken in a trial of the OX40 agonist ivuxolimab. The chain is built from TRBV23-1 and TRBJ1-4, with no clear D. TRBV23-1 is treated as an ORF (open reading frame) with a function not yet certain. The TCR originated in an adult with an advanced solid tumor such as melanoma, head and neck, liver or kidney cancer. The CDR3 DNA follows: TGCGCCAACCGTGGGGTCTTTGAAAAACTGTTTTTT. As protein: CANRGVFEKLFF.